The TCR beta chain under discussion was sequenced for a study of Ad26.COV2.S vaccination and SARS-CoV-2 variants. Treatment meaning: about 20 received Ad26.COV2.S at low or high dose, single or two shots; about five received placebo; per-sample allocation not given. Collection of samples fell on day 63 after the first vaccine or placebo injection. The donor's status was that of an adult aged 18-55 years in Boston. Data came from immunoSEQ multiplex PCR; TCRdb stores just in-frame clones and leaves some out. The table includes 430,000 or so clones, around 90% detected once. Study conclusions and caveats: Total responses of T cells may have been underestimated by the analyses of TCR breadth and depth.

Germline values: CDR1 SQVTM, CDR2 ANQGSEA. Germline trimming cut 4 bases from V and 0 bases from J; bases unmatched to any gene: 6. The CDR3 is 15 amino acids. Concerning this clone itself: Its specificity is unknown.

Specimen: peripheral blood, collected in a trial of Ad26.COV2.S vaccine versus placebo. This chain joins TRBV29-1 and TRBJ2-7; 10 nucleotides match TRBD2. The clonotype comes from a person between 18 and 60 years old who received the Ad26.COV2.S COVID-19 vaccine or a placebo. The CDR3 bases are TGCAGCGTTGGAGGTTCTAGCGGGAGCTCCTACGAGCAGTACTTC. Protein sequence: CSVGGSSGSSYEQYF.